This T cell receptor beta chain derives from a study of blood T cell repertoires in COVID-19 (dated by TCRdb to the early 2020s). About the full investigation: The collaborator samples originated in the United States, Italy and Spain and spanned the acute and convalescent phases of COVID-19. The prospective study material was composed of cDNA or gDNA derived from T cells, B-cell-depleted T cells, or PBMCs. Subjects who had been exposed to COVID-19, were actively infected with it, or had recovered from it provided the deeply sampled blood TCRbeta repertoires that made up the dataset. The repertoires were made available in a free public database intended to serve as a resource for research on the immune response to SARS-CoV-2. Samples came from the ongoing ImmuneRACE study (first 160 participants) plus 1,254 subjects from 6 global collaborators. A de-identified subject ID, COVID-19 status, age in years and sex were almost always included in the sample metadata. Where available, HLA class I and class II types were taken from metadata supplied by the sample provider and were not determined by assay-based typing.

Results the study describes overall, beyond this receptor: How much clinical and demographic metadata was included differed by source and by participant, and the metadata was provided uncurated.

V is shortened by 10 bases, J by 5 bases, and the region joining them spans 18 bases. From the cysteine up to the phenylalanine, the CDR3 has a length of 14 residues. The read is trimmed to its CDR3 DNA, 42 bases read in frame from base 1. The germline V gene (reference sequence) gives CDR1 as LNHDA and CDR2 as SQIVND. At one collaborating source in Seattle, patients were enrolled during active infection and were followed longitudinally through the course of disease. The collaborating institutions used their own protocols to collect whole blood in K2EDTA tubes. Collaborator samples were shipped for TCRbeta analysis as frozen whole blood, isolated PBMCs, or DNA extracted from either sample type. The immunoSEQ Assay, a bias-controlled multiplex PCR, was used to amplify TCRbeta CDR3 regions from genomic DNA. Under the source paper's analysis protocol: Nucleated cell counts per sample were estimated from amplification of reference gene primers within the assay. To quantify the absolute abundance of each unique TCRbeta CDR3 rearrangement, sequence reads were collapsed and filtered. For each sample, productive Simpson clonality was calculated by taking the square root of Simpson's diversity index across productive rearrangements. This immuneACCESS table, as held by TCRdb, lists in-frame sequences with V and J called but not all clones. Of the missing ones, under half trace to an unresolved V gene in checked studies; the others have no known cause. V, J and clone size are taken as reported in that table, and D and trimming were inferred from the DNA itself. This sample comprises fewer than 650,000 clones, roughly 91% of them detected only once. About 8% of the sample is in the top ten clones.

A note on this clone: It lacks a known antigen. Qualities for individual bases were not recorded, and no much larger clone is one base off.

This clonotype was obtained from a woman between 45 and 65 years old with COVID-19, enrolled during active disease. The rearranged chain carries TRBV19 and TRBJ2-1, with TRBD2 perhaps the D gene, on 5 matching bases. Input material: peripheral blood. At the DNA level, the sequence is TGTGCCATCAAAAGCCGAGGGCTGGACAATGAGCAGTTCTTC. This yields the protein CAIKSRGLDNEQFF.